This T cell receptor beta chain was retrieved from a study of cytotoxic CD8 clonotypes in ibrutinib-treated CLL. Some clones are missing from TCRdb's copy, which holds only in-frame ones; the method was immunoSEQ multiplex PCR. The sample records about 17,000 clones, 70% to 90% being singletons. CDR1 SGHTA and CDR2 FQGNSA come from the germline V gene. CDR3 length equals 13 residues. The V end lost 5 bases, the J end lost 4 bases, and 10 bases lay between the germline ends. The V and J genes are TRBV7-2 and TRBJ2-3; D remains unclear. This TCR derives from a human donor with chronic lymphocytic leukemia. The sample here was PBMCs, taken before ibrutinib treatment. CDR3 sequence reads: CASSRGFPDTQYF. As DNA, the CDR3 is TGTGCCAGCAGCCGTGGGTTTCCAGATACGCAGTATTTT.